The 32 T cell receptor beta chains presented below share a single source sample, sequenced in a study of regulatory dendritic cells for organ transplantation. Method: immunoSEQ multiplex PCR; TCRdb's copy keeps in-frame clones and lacks some. This sample yields under 35,000 clones, of which under 90% are seen a single time; around 0.43% belongs to the top ten. The sample was naive CD8+ T cells from blood. Subset indicated: CD45RA+ naive T cells. The source of these receptors is a human donor in good health.

Here the CDR3 reads CASNSGGTDTQYF. CDR3 sequence (DNA): TGTGCCAGCAACAGCGGGGGCACAGATACGCAGTATTTT. The chain joins TRBV27 to TRBJ2-3; 7 positions agree with TRBD2. This CDR3 is built from 13 residues. The V segment lost 7 bases and the J segment 1 base; nucleotides outside the gene matches: 2. Germline lookup yields CDR1 MNHEY and CDR2 SMNVEV (reference sequence).

The chain combines TRBV4-3 with TRBJ2-7, with D perhaps TRBD1 (5 bases). Trimming removed 0 bases at V and 3 bases at J, with 15 bases between. CDR1 and CDR2 from the germline V gene are LGHNA and YSLEER. The length of the CDR3 is 16 residues. CDR3 nucleotide sequence: TGCGCCAGCAGCCAAGATCGGTCAGACAGCGACTACGAGCAGTACTTC. Translation gives CASSQDRSDSDYEQYF.

The gene calls are TRBV2 and TRBJ2-1; TRBD2 matches at 12 bases. Unmatched junction bases numbered 1, after V lost 3 bases and J lost 4 bases. Germline V gene data show CDR1 as SNHLY and CDR2 as FYNNEI. CDR3 size: 15 residues. The CDR3 reads CASSETSGGYNEQFF. The CDR3, as DNA: TGTGCCAGCAGTGAGACTAGCGGGGGATACAATGAGCAGTTCTTC.

This clone appeared once. The chain couples TRBV5-6 to TRBJ1-2; the match to TRBD1 covers 10 bases. The CDR3 loop spans 13 amino acids. Germline lookup yields CDR1 SGHDT and CDR2 YYEEEE. Trimming removed 3 bases from V and 7 bases from J; junction bases left unmatched: 3. The CDR3 sequence: CASSSDRGSGYTF. The CDR3 region has the DNA TGTGCCAGCAGCTCGGACAGGGGGTCTGGCTACACCTTC.

Turning to this clone: The sample holds other DNA sequences that translate to the same CDR3. This chain joins TRBV19 and TRBJ1-1, with a weak D call TRBD1 (6 bases). The germline V gene encodes CDR1 LNHDA and CDR2 SQIVND (reference sequence). The CDR3 totals 13 residues. The germline V and J ends were trimmed by 9 bases and 5 bases, with 16 bases remaining between them. This CDR3 reads CASSQAQGTEAFF. As DNA, the CDR3 is TGTGCCAGCTCTCAGGCGCAGGGGACTGAAGCTTTCTTT.

The rearrangement links TRBV13 to TRBJ2-3; D gene uncertain. The V end was cut by 6 bases, the J end by 2 bases, with 6 bases between. This CDR3 contains 12 residues. Germline assignment: CDR1 PRHDT and CDR2 FYEKMQ (reference sequence). CDR3: CASSTDTDTQYF. The DNA of the CDR3 is TGTGCCAGCAGTACAGACACAGATACGCAGTATTTT.

The CDR3 reads CASSSGTSGRSQETQYF. Here the CDR3 DNA reads TGTGCCAGCAGCTCCGGGACTAGCGGGAGATCTCAAGAGACCCAGTACTTC. The chain carries TRBV5-4 and TRBJ2-5; 14 nucleotides match TRBD2. CDR3 size: 17 residues. In germline, CDR1 is SGHNT, CDR2 YYREEE (reference sequence). V dropped 3 bases and J dropped 2; count of bases not matched to a gene: 6. Looking up the rest from reference TRBV5-4 and TRBJ2-5 gives the full variable domain: ETGVTQSPTHLIKTRGQQVTLRCSSQSGHNTVSWYQQALGQGPQFIFQYYREEENGRGNFPPRFSGLQFPNYSSELNVNALELDDSALYLCASSSGTSGRSQETQYFGPGTRLLVL.

The J gene is TRBJ2-7, the V gene TRBV7-3, with unresolved D. Trimming pared 0 bases from V and 3 bases from J, leaving 12 bases between. Per the germline V gene, CDR1 is SGHTA and CDR2 is FQGTGA. CDR3 length: 15 residues. DNA for the CDR3: TGTGCCAGCAGCTTAACCCCCGGGTCCGGCTACGAGCAGTACTTC. It codes for CASSLTPGSGYEQYF.

This chain connects TRBV6-9 to TRBJ2-7; TRBD2 aligns across 7 bases. Looked up from germline, CDR1 is MNHGY and CDR2 is SVAAGI. The CDR3 extends over 14 amino acids. The V segment lost 3 bases and the J segment 6 bases; nucleotides outside the gene matches: 8. CDR3 sequence reads: CASSYGDGGFEQYF. The CDR3 bases are TGTGCCAGCAGTTACGGGGACGGGGGGTTCGAGCAGTACTTC.

This clone was found once. The V and J genes are TRBV5-6 and TRBJ1-2; 7 bases line up with TRBD1. V shed 0 bases, J shed 12 bases, and the junction held 2 bases outside the gene matches. CDR3 length: 11 residues. Germline loops: CDR1 SGHDT, CDR2 YYEEEE. The CDR3 protein is CASSLGTGDTF. As DNA, the CDR3 is TGTGCCAGCAGCTTGGGAACAGGGGACACCTTC.

J is TRBJ2-5 and V is TRBV4-1, with 8 bases fitting TRBD2. The CDR3 has 17 amino acids. V shed 0 bases and J 4 bases; nucleotides not matched to a gene: 10. CDR1 is MGHRA and CDR2 is YSYEKL in the germline V gene. CDR3 in DNA: TGCGCCAGCAGCCAAGAAGGTCGGGGGGGCCGTTCAGAGACCCAGTACTTC. It specifies CASSQEGRGGRSETQYF.

The chain links TRBV11-3 to TRBJ2-5; 9 bases align to TRBD2. This CDR3 comprises 16 residues. The V gene's germline CDR1 is SGHNT and CDR2 YENEEA. Trimming at V came to 6 bases and at J to 1 base, leaving 9 bases not matched to a gene. CDR3 in amino acids: CASRHRSGGFQETQYF. The CDR3 region has the DNA TGTGCCAGCAGGCACCGGAGCGGGGGGTTCCAAGAGACCCAGTACTTC.

The V call is TRBV7-9, the J call TRBJ1-1, with 7 bases lining up with TRBD1. In germline, CDR1 is SEHNR, CDR2 FQNEAQ (reference sequence). Trimming at V came to 2 bases and at J to 0 bases, leaving 6 bases not matched to a gene. This CDR3 spans 16 amino acids. CDR3 region: CASSLPPQGMNTEAFF. As DNA, the CDR3 is TGTGCCAGCAGCTTACCCCCACAGGGGATGAACACTGAAGCTTTCTTT.

The chain couples TRBV7-9 to TRBJ2-7; D gene uncertain. The germline gives CDR1 SEHNR, CDR2 FQNEAQ (reference sequence). Trimming took off 1 base at V and 0 bases at J, with 10 bases between the two ends. This CDR3 is built from 15 residues. The CDR3 DNA sequence: TGTGCCAGCAGCTTAGGTGCGGCACCCTCCTACGAGCAGTACTTC. Translation: CASSLGAAPSYEQYF. Filled out from reference TRBV7-9 and TRBJ2-7, the complete variable domain reads DTGVSQNPRHKITKRGQNVTFRCDPISEHNRLYWYRQTLGQGPEFLTYFQNEAQLEKSRLLSDRFSAERPKGSFSTLEIQRTEQGDSAMYLCASSLGAAPSYEQYFGPGTRLTVT.

This sequence joins TRBV6-5 and TRBJ2-7; D is uncertain. Trimming removed 0 bases from V and 2 bases from J, with 8 bases in between. The CDR3 has 14 residues. Germline V lookup: CDR1 MNHEY, CDR2 SVGAGI. The chain's CDR3 is CASSYSGLPYEQYF. Written as DNA, the CDR3 is TGTGCCAGCAGTTACTCTGGGCTTCCCTACGAGCAGTACTTC.

This clone was observed a few times. The chain employs TRBV7-9 and TRBJ1-2; 11 bases map to TRBD1. J lost 5 bases, V lost 11 bases, and 7 bases had no gene match. CDR3 size: 13 residues. Germline V gene lookup returns CDR1 SEHNR and CDR2 FQNEAQ (reference sequence). The CDR3 loop reads CALDRGRQYGYTF. The CDR3 DNA is TGTGCCCTGGACAGGGGGCGTCAATATGGCTACACCTTC.

About this clone itself: Mismatch with germline at one junction end may stem from a read error. The chain joins TRBV6-1 to TRBJ2-7, with a possible D match to TRBD2 (5 bases). Germline V gives CDR1 MNHNS, CDR2 SASEGT. This CDR3 is 14 amino acids long. The CDR3 DNA follows: TGTGCCAGCAGTCGCGAGGAGGTGGATGACACTCCCAACTTC. Translated, it gives CASSREEVDDTPNF.

The chain recombines TRBV7-9 with TRBJ1-2; 8 positions agree with TRBD1. CDR3 size: 16 residues. V lost 5 bases and J lost 4; bases outside the gene matches: 12. Germline assignment: CDR1 SEHNR and CDR2 FQNEAQ (reference sequence). The CDR3 here is CASSDDGQGGIYGYTF. CDR3 sequence (DNA): TGTGCCAGCAGCGACGACGGACAGGGAGGGATCTATGGCTACACCTTC.

The chain links TRBV27 to TRBJ1-1; D is possibly TRBD1 (6 bases). Germline CDR1 reads MNHEY; CDR2 reads SMNVEV (reference sequence). The CDR3 runs to 16 residues. V was pared by 6 bases and J by 2 bases, with 19 bases between. The CDR3 bases are TGTGCCAGCAGAAAAAGGGACACCGTCGGAAACACTGAAGCTTTCTTT. It codes for CASRKRDTVGNTEAFF.

The rearrangement joins TRBV27 to TRBJ2-5; 10 nucleotides agree with TRBD2. CDR1 MNHEY and CDR2 SMNVEV come from the germline V gene (reference sequence). V shed 6 bases, J shed 5 bases, and the junction held 12 bases outside the gene matches. This CDR3 has 16 residues. CDR3 sequence reads: CASRPRSGGAGETQYF. As DNA, the CDR3 is TGTGCCAGCAGACCCCGGAGCGGGGGGGCCGGTGAGACCCAGTACTTC.

As regards this clone: The final CDR3 position lacks the conserved phenylalanine or tryptophan, pointing to a likely read error. The limits of the CDR3 on the DNA are not certain, so only TCRdb's listed CDR3 is given. This chain joins TRBV21-1 and TRBJ1-1; the table gives TRBD1 as D, unverified against the DNA. TRBV21-1 is designated a pseudogene. Counting both end residues, the CDR3 totals 11 amino acids. The CDR3 sequence is CASSKKAGVKG.

This rearrangement joins TRBV6-6 to TRBJ2-7; TRBD1 is a possible D gene (6 bases). From germline, CDR1 is MNHNY and CDR2 SVGAGI (reference sequence). This CDR3 is 16 amino acids long. Trimming removed 2 bases from V and 5 bases from J, with 19 bases in between. The CDR3 nucleotides read TGTGCCAGCAGTTACCCCGATGGCAGGGGTCTAAACGAGCAGTACTTC. As protein: CASSYPDGRGLNEQYF.

On this clone itself: Distinct nucleotide sequences in the sample also encode this CDR3. The V and J genes are TRBV27 and TRBJ2-2; perhaps TRBD2 as D (6 bases). CDR1 MNHEY and CDR2 SMNVEV come from the germline V gene (reference sequence). Between the trimmed V and J ends, which lost 6 bases and 4 bases, there was a span of 6 bases. This CDR3 is built from 12 residues. The CDR3 bases are TGTGCCAGCAGGGGGGGCACCGGGGAGCTGTTTTTT. Amino acids: CASRGGTGELFF.

This chain uses TRBV4-3 with TRBJ1-2, with TRBD1 identical over 7 bases. Per the germline V gene, CDR1 is LGHNA and CDR2 is YSLEER. The CDR3 is 14 residues long. V lost 3 bases, J lost 4 bases, and 5 bases stayed unmatched. DNA of the CDR3: TGCGCCAGCAGCCAGGGGACAGTTGGCTATGGCTACACCTTC. It is translated as CASSQGTVGYGYTF.

The chain is built from TRBV6-5 and TRBJ2-2; tentative D call: TRBD1 (6 bases). Trimming shortened V by 2 bases and J by 6 bases, and 10 bases separated the two germline ends. Germline lookup yields CDR1 MNHEY and CDR2 SVGAGI. The CDR3 is 14 amino acids. The CDR3 sequence is CASSYGPGAGELFF. CDR3 DNA: TGTGCCAGCAGTTACGGCCCAGGGGCCGGGGAGCTGTTTTTT.

This rearrangement joins TRBV11-3 to TRBJ2-3; 9 bases align to TRBD1. V lost 3 bases to trimming and J lost 1 base; unmatched junction nucleotides: 2. This CDR3 has 15 residues. The germline CDR1 and CDR2 sequences are SGHNT and YENEEA. CDR3 residues: CASSFRDRGTDTQYF. CDR3 nucleotide sequence: TGTGCCAGCAGCTTCCGGGACAGGGGCACAGATACGCAGTATTTT.

V usage is TRBV7-9 and J usage is TRBJ2-3; 9 bases are a match to TRBD2. Germline CDR1 is SEHNR and CDR2 is FQNEAQ (reference sequence). The CDR3 is made up of 15 amino acids. J lost 6 bases, V lost 1 base, and 5 bases had no gene match. The CDR3 DNA follows: TGTGCCAGCAGCTTAGGGTCCAGCGGGGGGGATACGCAGTATTTT. It specifies CASSLGSSGGDTQYF.

The chain couples TRBV12-5 to TRBJ2-5; 9 nucleotides align to TRBD2. CDR1 is LGHNT, CDR2 FRNRAP, per germline. The CDR3 length is 17 residues. The J segment lost 1 base and the V segment lost 0 bases, leaving 6 bases of the junction unmatched. CDR3 in DNA: TGTGCTAGTGGTTTGGTAGTTGGCGGGGGGGGCCAAGAGACCCAGTACTTC. It encodes CASGLVVGGGGQETQYF. Full variable domain (remainder filled in from reference TRBV12-5 and TRBJ2-5): DARVTQTPRHKVTEMGQEVTMRCQPILGHNTVFWYRQTMMQGLELLAYFRNRAPLDDSGMPKDRFSAEMPDATLATLKIQPSEPRDSAVYFCASGLVVGGGGQETQYFGPGTRLLVL.

The chain recombines TRBV19 with TRBJ1-2; 9 bases agree with TRBD1. The CDR3 sequence is 17 residues long. The V and J ends lost 4 bases and 1 base, in that order; junction bases with no gene match: 10. From germline, CDR1 is LNHDA and CDR2 SQIVND (reference sequence). DNA of the CDR3: TGTGCCAGTAGTAACAGGGGGCCTCCCGCGGATAACTATGGCTACACCTTC. Its protein is CASSNRGPPADNYGYTF.

This chain joins TRBV7-9 and TRBJ2-7; 8 nucleotides agree with TRBD1. Germline CDR1 reads SEHNR; CDR2 reads FQNEAQ (reference sequence). This CDR3 spans 15 amino acids. V lost 1 base to trimming and J lost 2 bases; unmatched junction nucleotides: 4. The CDR3 reads CASSLDQQGAYEQYF. The CDR3, as DNA: TGTGCCAGCAGCTTAGACCAACAGGGGGCCTACGAGCAGTACTTC.

The chain has TRBV27 and TRBJ2-7, with D possibly being TRBD2 (6 bases). Germline values: CDR1 MNHEY, CDR2 SMNVEV (reference sequence). V lost 3 bases and J lost 4, with 10 bases in between. The CDR3 spans 13 residues. This CDR3 reads CASSLGRTYEQYF. The CDR3 region has the DNA TGTGCCAGCAGTTTGGGGAGGACTTACGAGCAGTACTTC.

The chain has TRBV6-5 and TRBJ1-4; D unresolved. Trimming shortened V by 0 bases and J by 2 bases, and 7 bases separated the two germline ends. Looked up from germline, CDR1 is MNHEY and CDR2 is SVGAGI. The CDR3 consists of 15 residues. CDR3 DNA: TGTGCCAGCAGTTACTCGAGGCTGACTAATGAAAAACTGTTTTTT. Translated, it gives CASSYSRLTNEKLFF.